Sequencing of this T cell receptor beta chain was carried out in a study of shared clonotypes between healthy human individuals. Study findings and constraints: Among donors, sharing of clonotypes was expected to be affected by sequencing depth. Memory subsets had estimated richness that was generally smaller than that of naive subsets. Some naive CD4 clonotypes, around 4.7%, turned up in common across several donors.

Comment on this clone: The antigen is undetermined.

This CDR3 comprises 13 residues. The germline V gene encodes CDR1 SNHLY and CDR2 FYNNEI. The V end lost 8 bases, the J end lost 2 bases, and 13 bases lay between the germline ends. In the original workflow: Junction-only immunoSEQ sequences carried no quality scores, so filtering differed. Measured with immunoSEQ multiplex PCR; TCRdb has only the in-frame clones, and not every one. That table furnishes V, J and clone size, whereas the DNA furnished D and trimming. The top ten clones hold roughly 0.13% of a sample with roughly 2 million clones, approximately 96% of them seen once. The receptor was isolated from a man between 18 and 29 years old in good health. This chain links TRBV2 with TRBJ2-7; TRBD1 might be the D (6 bases). The sequenced material came from naive CD4+ T cells sorted from blood. Stated subset: CD45RA+ positively selected. The CDR3, as DNA: TGTGCCAGCTGCAGACAGGTCACCTACGAGCAGTACTTC. It encodes CASCRQVTYEQYF.